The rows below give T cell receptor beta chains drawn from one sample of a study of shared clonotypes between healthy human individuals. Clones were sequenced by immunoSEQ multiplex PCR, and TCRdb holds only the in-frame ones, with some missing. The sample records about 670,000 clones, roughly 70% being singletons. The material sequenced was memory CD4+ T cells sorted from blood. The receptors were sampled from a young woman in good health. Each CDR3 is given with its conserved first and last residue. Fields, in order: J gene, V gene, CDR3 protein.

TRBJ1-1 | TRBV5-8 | CASSFDSFGVNTEAFF
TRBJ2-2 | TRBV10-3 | CAISESSGGHTGELFF
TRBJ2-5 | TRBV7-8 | CASSGTRDETQYF
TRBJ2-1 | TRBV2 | CASSPGLAGNNRFF
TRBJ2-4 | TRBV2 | CASKPTQQKNIQYF
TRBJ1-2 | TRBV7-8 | CASSSGQQLHYGYTF
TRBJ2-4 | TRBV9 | CASSVSTGGSAFSNIQYF
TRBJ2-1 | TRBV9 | CASSLTTGVNEQFF
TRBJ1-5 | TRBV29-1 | CSVAGTAGQPQHF
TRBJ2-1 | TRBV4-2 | CASSQEGLGIEQFF
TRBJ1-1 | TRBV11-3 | CASSPTSQGSEAFF
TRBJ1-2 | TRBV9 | CASSVDVGDYGYTF
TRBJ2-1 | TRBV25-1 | CASSESRGEYNEQFF
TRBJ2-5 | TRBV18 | CASSPAPGGDAGEQYF
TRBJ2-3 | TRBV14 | CASRGGRTDTQYF
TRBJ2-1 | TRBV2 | CASSPLAGVNEQFF
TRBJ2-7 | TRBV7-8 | CASSSDRWRRGRYEQYF
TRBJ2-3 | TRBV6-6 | CASSSTSGYTDTQYF
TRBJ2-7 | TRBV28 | CASSFSSLNYEQYF
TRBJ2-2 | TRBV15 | CATSRVAGFDGELFF
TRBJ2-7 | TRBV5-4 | CASSLGSRVEQYF
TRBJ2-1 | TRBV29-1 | CSAPGGSGYNEQFF
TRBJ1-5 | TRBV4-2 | CASSPGQGGSNQPQHF
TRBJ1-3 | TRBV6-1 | CASRSGAGNTIYF
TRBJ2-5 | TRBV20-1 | CSALGEAQYF
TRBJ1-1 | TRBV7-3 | CASKSQRDTEAFF
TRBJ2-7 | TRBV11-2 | CASSSPGAYYEQYF
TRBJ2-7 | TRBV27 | CASSPGTGGPYEQYF